The 5 T cell receptor beta chains presented below share a single source sample, sequenced in a study of T cells in Graves' hyperthyroidism and ophthalmopathy. TCR beta CDR3 regions were amplified from RNA transcripts. First-round RT-PCR with HTBI primers amplified the TCR CDR3 region. In TCRdb, the multiplex PCR reads were re-called with MiXCR into one record per CDR3 protein. In the table there are about 200,000 distinct CDR3 sequences, roughly a sixth of which are singletons. The source material was blood. The receptor source for this set is a woman aged 50 to 65 with Graves' hyperthyroidism.

The rearrangement links TRBV30 to TRBJ1-1; perhaps TRBD1 as D (6 bases). The CDR3 runs to 13 residues. Germline V gene lookup returns CDR1 GTSNPN and CDR2 SVGIG (reference sequence). Between the trimmed V and J ends, which lost 3 bases and 1 base, there was a span of 9 bases. The CDR3 region has the DNA TGTGCCTGGAGAAACAGGGCGAACACTGAAGCTTTCTTT. It specifies CAWRNRANTEAFF.

This clonotype appeared many times. The chain has TRBV20-1 and TRBJ2-7; D perhaps matches TRBD2 (6 bases). CDR1 is DFQATT and CDR2 is SNEGSKA in the germline V gene (reference sequence). The CDR3 extends over 17 amino acids. The germline V and J ends were trimmed by 3 bases and 2 bases, with 23 bases remaining between them. The CDR3 protein is CSASGTQSAGRTYEQYF. CDR3 sequence (DNA): TGCAGTGCTAGCGGGACCCAGAGTGCGGGAAGGACCTACGAGCAGTACTTC.

This clonotype was seen repeatedly, ten times or more. This chain connects TRBV12-3 or TRBV12-4 to TRBJ2-7; 7 bases are a match to TRBD1. V dropped 5 bases and J dropped 5; count of bases not matched to a gene: 6. The CDR3 is 13 amino acids. CDR3 DNA sequence: TGTGCCAGCAGTGCAACAGGGGTCCACGAGCAGTACTTC. The encoded protein is CASSATGVHEQYF.

In its sample, this clonotype was seen a few times. The rearrangement links TRBV27 to TRBJ1-2; D not certain. Germline CDR1 and CDR2: MNHEY and SMNVEV (reference sequence). V was cut by 0 bases and J by 6 bases, with 8 bases left in between. This CDR3 comprises 13 residues. The CDR3 loop reads CASSLSVGNGYTF. In DNA form, the CDR3 reads TGTGCCAGCAGTTTATCGGTAGGGAATGGCTACACCTTC.

This clonotype was seen a handful of times. The chain links TRBV11-2 to TRBJ2-7; tentatively, D is TRBD1 or TRBD2 (6 bases each). Trimming stripped 6 bases from V and 3 bases from J, with 18 bases between. Germline V gene data show CDR1 as SGHAT and CDR2 as FQNNGV. This CDR3 has 15 amino acids. The CDR3 is CASSLQSGGNYEQYF. The DNA for the CDR3 is TGTGCCAGCAGTCTACAATCCGGGGGCAACTACGAGCAGTACTTC.